The source of this T cell receptor beta chain is a study of control samples from healthy donors and cancer patients. Generated by immunoSEQ multiplex PCR, the TCRdb table keeps only in-frame clones and is missing some. The data contain about 100,000 clones, almost 85% of them seen just once; the ten biggest clones take up about 7%. CDR1 and CDR2 (germline): LNHDA, SQIVND (reference sequence). Trimming took 5 bases from V and 0 from J, leaving 28 bases between them. The CDR3 has 21 amino acids. The TCR comes from a young man in good health. The specimen was blood. J is TRBJ2-2 and V is TRBV19, with a weak D call TRBD1 (5 bases). In DNA form, the CDR3 reads TGTGCCAGTAGTCTCAATCGGGCGCAGGGCCGCTCAACCGCGAACACCGGGGAGCTGTTTTTT. Translated: CASSLNRAQGRSTANTGELFF.